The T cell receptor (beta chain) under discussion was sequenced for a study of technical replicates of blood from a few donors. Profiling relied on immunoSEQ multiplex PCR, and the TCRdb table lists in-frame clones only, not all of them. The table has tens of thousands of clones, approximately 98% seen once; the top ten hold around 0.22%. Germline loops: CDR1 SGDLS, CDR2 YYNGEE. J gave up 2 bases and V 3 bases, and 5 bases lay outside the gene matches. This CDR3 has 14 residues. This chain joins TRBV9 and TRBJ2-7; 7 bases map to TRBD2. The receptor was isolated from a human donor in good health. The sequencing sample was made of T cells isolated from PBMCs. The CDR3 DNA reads TGTGCCAGCAGCGCATCGGGGGGTGCCTACGAGCAGTACTTC. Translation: CASSASGGAYEQYF.